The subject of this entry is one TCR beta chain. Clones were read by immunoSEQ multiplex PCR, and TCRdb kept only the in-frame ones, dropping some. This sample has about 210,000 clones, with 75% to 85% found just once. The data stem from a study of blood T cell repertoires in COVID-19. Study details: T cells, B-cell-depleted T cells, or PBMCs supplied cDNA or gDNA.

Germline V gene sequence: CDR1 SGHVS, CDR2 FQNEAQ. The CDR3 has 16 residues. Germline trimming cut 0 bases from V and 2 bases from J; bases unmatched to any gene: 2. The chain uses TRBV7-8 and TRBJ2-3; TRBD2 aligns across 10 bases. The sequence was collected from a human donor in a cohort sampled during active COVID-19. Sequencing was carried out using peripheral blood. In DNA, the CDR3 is TGTGCCAGCAGCTTAGCGAGCGGGAGGGCCACAGATACGCAGTATTTT. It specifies CASSLASGRATDTQYF.